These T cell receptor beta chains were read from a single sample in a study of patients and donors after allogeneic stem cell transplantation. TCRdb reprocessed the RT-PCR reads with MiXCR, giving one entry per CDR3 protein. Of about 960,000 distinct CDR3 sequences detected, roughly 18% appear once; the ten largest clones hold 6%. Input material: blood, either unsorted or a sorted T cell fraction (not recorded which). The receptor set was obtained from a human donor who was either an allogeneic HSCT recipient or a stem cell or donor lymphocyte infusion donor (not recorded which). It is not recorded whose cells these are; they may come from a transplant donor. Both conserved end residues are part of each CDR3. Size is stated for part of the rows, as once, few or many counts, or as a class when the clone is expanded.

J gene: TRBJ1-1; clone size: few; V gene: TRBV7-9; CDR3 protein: CASSLWTGGWGDTEAFF
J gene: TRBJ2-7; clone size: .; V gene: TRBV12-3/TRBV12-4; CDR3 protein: CASSLTGGRGYEQYF
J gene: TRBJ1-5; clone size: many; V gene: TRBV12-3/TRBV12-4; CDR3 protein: CASSGSGFNQPQHF
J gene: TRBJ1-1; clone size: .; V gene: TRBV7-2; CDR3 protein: CASISGRIGGTEAFF
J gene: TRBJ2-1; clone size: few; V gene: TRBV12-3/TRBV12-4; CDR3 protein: CASSLGEGLDSYNEQFF
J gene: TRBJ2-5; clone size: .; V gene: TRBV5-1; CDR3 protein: CASQASTGEGETQYF
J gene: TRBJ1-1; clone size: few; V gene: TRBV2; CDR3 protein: CASSEEVNFRAFF
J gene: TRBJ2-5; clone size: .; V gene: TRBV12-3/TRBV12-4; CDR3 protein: CASSLERGTETQYF
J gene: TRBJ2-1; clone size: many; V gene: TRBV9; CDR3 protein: CASSAVGSSGSYNEQFF
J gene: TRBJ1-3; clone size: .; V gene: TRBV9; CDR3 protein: CASSARAGNTIYF
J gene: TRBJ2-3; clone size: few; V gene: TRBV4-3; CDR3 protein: CASSQDNTDTQYF
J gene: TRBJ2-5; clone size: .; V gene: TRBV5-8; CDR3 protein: CASSFGRGGDRETQYF
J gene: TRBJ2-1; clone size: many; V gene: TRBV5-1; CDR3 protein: CASSLLKGTFEQFF
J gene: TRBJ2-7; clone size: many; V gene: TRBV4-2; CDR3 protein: CASSQDRRDRMYEQYF
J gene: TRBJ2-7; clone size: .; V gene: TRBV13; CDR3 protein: CASSTQPGLGTYEQYF
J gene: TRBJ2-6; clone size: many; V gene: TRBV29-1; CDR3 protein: CSVRIDSGANVLTF
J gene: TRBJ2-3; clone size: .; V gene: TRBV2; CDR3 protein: CASSEVWGDTQYF
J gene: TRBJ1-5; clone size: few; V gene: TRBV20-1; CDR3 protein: CRIGSNQPQHF